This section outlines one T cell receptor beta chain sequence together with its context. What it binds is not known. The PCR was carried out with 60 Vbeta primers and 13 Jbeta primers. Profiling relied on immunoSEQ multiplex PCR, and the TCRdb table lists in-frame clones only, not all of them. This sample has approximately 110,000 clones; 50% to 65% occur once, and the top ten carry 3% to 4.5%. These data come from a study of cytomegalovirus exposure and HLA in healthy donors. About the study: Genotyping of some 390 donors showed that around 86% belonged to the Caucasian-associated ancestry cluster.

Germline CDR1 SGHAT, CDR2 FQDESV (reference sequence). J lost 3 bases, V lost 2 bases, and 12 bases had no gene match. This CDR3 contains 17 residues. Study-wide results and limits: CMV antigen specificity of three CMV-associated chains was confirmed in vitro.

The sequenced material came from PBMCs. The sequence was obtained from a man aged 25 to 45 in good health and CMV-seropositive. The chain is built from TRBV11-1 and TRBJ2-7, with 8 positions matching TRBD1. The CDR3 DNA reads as TGTGCCAGCAGCTTATCGAAGTGGCCAGGGGGCGGCTACGAGCAGTACTTC. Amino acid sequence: CASSLSKWPGGGYEQYF. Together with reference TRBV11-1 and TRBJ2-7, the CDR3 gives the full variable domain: EAEVAQSPRYKITEKSQAVAFWCDPISGHATLYWYRQILGQGPELLVQFQDESVVDDSQLPKDRFSAERLKGVDSTLKIQPAELGDSAMYLCASSLSKWPGGGYEQYFGPGTRLTVT.